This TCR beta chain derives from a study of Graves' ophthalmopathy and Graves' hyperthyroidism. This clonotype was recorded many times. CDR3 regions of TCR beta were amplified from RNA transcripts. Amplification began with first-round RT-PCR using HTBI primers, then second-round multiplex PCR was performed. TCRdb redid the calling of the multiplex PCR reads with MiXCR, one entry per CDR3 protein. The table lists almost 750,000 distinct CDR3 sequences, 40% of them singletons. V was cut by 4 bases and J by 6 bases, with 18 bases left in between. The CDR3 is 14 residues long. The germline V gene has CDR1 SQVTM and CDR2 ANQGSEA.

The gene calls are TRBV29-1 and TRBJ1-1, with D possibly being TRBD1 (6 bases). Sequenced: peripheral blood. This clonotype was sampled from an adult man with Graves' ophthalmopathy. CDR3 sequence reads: CSVVRGLSSAEAFF. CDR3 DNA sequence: TGCAGCGTTGTGCGGGGGCTTTCGTCCGCTGAAGCTTTCTTT. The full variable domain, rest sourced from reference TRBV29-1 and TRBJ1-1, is SAVISQKPSRDICQRGTSLTIQCQVDSQVTMMFWYRQQPGQSLTLIATANQGSEATYESGFVIDKFPISRPNLTFSTLTVSNMSPEDSSIYLCSVVRGLSSAEAFFGQGTRLTVV.